The rows below give T cell receptor beta chains drawn from one sample of a study of molecular identifiers for immune sequencing clone quantification. One entry per CDR3 protein, called by TCRdb with MiXCR from the PCR reads. The repertoire holds approximately 670,000 distinct CDR3 sequences, with just under 20% as singletons. The sequenced sample consisted of naive CD8+ T cells from blood, with Jurkat cell RNA spiked in. Every receptor here comes from a human donor in good health. Some libraries in this study had Jurkat cell RNA spiked in. Both conserved end residues are trimmed from each CDR3. Each record gives: V gene, clone size, J gene, CDR3 protein. Clone sizes are given selectively: once, few, many, or a class where the clone is expanded.

v_gene: TRBV20-1; abundance: few; j_gene: TRBJ1-4; CDR3aa: SASDGVNEKLF
v_gene: TRBV13; abundance: NA; j_gene: TRBJ2-1; CDR3aa: ACSPIPNEQF
v_gene: TRBV6-2/TRBV6-3; abundance: many; j_gene: TRBJ2-3; CDR3aa: ASRSLYRDRGVESDTQY
v_gene: TRBV6-5; abundance: few; j_gene: TRBJ2-1; CDR3aa: ASRPWERGDEQF
v_gene: TRBV3-1; abundance: few; j_gene: TRBJ2-7; CDR3aa: ASSPPAVPLYEQY
v_gene: TRBV20-1; abundance: NA; j_gene: TRBJ2-7; CDR3aa: SAGAGGLGLGNYEQY
v_gene: TRBV4-3; abundance: many; j_gene: TRBJ1-5; CDR3aa: ASSQDLPQGGNQPQH
v_gene: TRBV2; abundance: NA; j_gene: TRBJ2-7; CDR3aa: AGSPTGGDEQY
v_gene: TRBV4-3; abundance: many; j_gene: TRBJ1-1; CDR3aa: ASSQERALGTEAF
v_gene: TRBV3-1; abundance: few; j_gene: TRBJ1-3; CDR3aa: ASSHTTDSGNTIY
v_gene: TRBV18; abundance: many; j_gene: TRBJ2-7; CDR3aa: ASSPTGTGAYEQY
v_gene: TRBV3-2; abundance: few; j_gene: TRBJ2-7; CDR3aa: ARRTSARPLSYEQY
v_gene: TRBV5-4; abundance: many; j_gene: TRBJ1-1; CDR3aa: ASSSNAGTGLNTEAF
v_gene: TRBV11-2; abundance: NA; j_gene: TRBJ1-1; CDR3aa: ASSLDTGTSTEAF
v_gene: TRBV5-4; abundance: many; j_gene: TRBJ2-3; CDR3aa: ASSLEGEADTQY
v_gene: TRBV5-6; abundance: few; j_gene: TRBJ1-1; CDR3aa: ASSSLSSEAF
v_gene: TRBV4-1; abundance: many; j_gene: TRBJ2-7; CDR3aa: ASSQGIRYEQY
v_gene: TRBV6-1; abundance: many; j_gene: TRBJ1-1; CDR3aa: ASRTGGAMNTEAF
v_gene: TRBV7-9; abundance: many; j_gene: TRBJ2-7; CDR3aa: ASSTVGEQY
v_gene: TRBV30; abundance: few; j_gene: TRBJ2-1; CDR3aa: AWGLGYNEQF
v_gene: TRBV27; abundance: many; j_gene: TRBJ1-6; CDR3aa: ASSEQVASPLH
v_gene: TRBV5-6; abundance: NA; j_gene: TRBJ2-7; CDR3aa: ASSYRAGYEQY
v_gene: TRBV27; abundance: NA; j_gene: TRBJ2-7; CDR3aa: ASSWTLGSYEQY
v_gene: TRBV6-2/TRBV6-3; abundance: many; j_gene: TRBJ1-1; CDR3aa: ASSPLQRRVNTEAF
v_gene: TRBV11-2; abundance: NA; j_gene: TRBJ2-7; CDR3aa: ASSPIGPSYEQY
v_gene: TRBV2; abundance: many; j_gene: TRBJ1-1; CDR3aa: ARKQEFVNTEAF
v_gene: TRBV6-2/TRBV6-3; abundance: few; j_gene: TRBJ2-5; CDR3aa: ASTEGSFSYIKY
v_gene: TRBV20-1; abundance: few; j_gene: TRBJ1-1; CDR3aa: SAWDSSRTEAF
v_gene: TRBV4-1; abundance: many; j_gene: TRBJ1-1; CDR3aa: ASSQVPQGGTEAF
v_gene: TRBV7-9; abundance: many; j_gene: TRBJ2-7; CDR3aa: ASSLWDTYEQY
v_gene: TRBV5-1; abundance: many; j_gene: TRBJ2-5; CDR3aa: ASSLEASGIQETQY
v_gene: TRBV12-3/TRBV12-4; abundance: NA; j_gene: TRBJ1-1; CDR3aa: ACRDGNTEAF
v_gene: TRBV27; abundance: NA; j_gene: TRBJ2-7; CDR3aa: ASSLLVNTYEQY
v_gene: TRBV7-9; abundance: many; j_gene: TRBJ2-1; CDR3aa: ASSTRQGPNANEQF
v_gene: TRBV7-9; abundance: many; j_gene: TRBJ2-3; CDR3aa: ASTFLSGGGTDTQY
v_gene: TRBV19; abundance: NA; j_gene: TRBJ2-7; CDR3aa: ASSIVTGAYEQY
v_gene: TRBV19; abundance: once; j_gene: TRBJ1-5; CDR3aa: GGSIGGLGNQPQH
v_gene: TRBV28; abundance: many; j_gene: TRBJ1-1; CDR3aa: ASRRTVNTEAF
v_gene: TRBV6-5; abundance: NA; j_gene: TRBJ1-5; CDR3aa: ASGQGYSNQPQH
v_gene: TRBV9; abundance: many; j_gene: TRBJ1-2; CDR3aa: ASSVPPP
v_gene: TRBV4-3; abundance: NA; j_gene: TRBJ1-1; CDR3aa: ASSSRGGGNTGAF
v_gene: TRBV7-6; abundance: once; j_gene: TRBJ2-5; CDR3aa: ASSLESAGVRQEAQY
v_gene: TRBV5-5; abundance: many; j_gene: TRBJ2-6; CDR3aa: ASSQAPGTLNSGANVLT
v_gene: TRBV27; abundance: NA; j_gene: TRBJ2-1; CDR3aa: ASSLAGQRDYNEQF
v_gene: TRBV6-5; abundance: many; j_gene: TRBJ1-4; CDR3aa: ASRKDRGWNEKLF
v_gene: TRBV2; abundance: many; j_gene: TRBJ1-1; CDR3aa: ASSSAGQYLQEAF
v_gene: TRBV28; abundance: NA; j_gene: TRBJ1-3; CDR3aa: ASSAPPWAIY
v_gene: TRBV9; abundance: NA; j_gene: TRBJ2-3; CDR3aa: ASSGPELGMTQY